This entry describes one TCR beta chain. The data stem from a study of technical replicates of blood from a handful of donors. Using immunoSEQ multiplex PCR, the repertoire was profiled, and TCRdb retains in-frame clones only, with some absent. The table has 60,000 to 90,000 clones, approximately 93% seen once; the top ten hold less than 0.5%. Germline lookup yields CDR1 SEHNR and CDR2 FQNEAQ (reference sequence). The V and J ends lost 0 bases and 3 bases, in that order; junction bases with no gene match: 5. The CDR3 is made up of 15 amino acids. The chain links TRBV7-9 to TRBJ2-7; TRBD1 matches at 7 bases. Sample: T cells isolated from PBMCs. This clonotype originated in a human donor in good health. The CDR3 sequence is CASSLAQGVLYEQYF. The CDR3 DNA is TGTGCCAGCAGCTTAGCGCAGGGGGTCCTCTACGAGCAGTACTTC. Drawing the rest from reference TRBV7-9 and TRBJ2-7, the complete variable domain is DTGVSQNPRHKITKRGQNVTFRCDPISEHNRLYWYRQTLGQGPEFLTYFQNEAQLEKSRLLSDRFSAERPKGSFSTLEIQRTEQGDSAMYLCASSLAQGVLYEQYFGPGTRLTVT.